The 12 T cell receptor beta chains below all came from one sample that was sequenced in a study of T-cell memory formation after mild COVID-19 (dated by TCRdb to about 2021). Library creation used 5' RACE. TCRdb lists the instrument as Illumina NovaSeq 6000. TCRdb redid the processing of the public reads, applying fastp at Q25 and MiXCR, and retained in-frame beta chains. Duplicate CDR3 protein sequences are folded into a single record with the most common DNA and genes. Here the sample has roughly 340,000 distinct CDR3 sequences; roughly 20% occur a single time. In total, the top ten clones hold 21% of the sample. Sequencing was done on a sample of PBMCs or a T cell subset sorted from them (not recorded which). The origin of the receptors is a man aged 18 to 30 who had mild COVID-19 (a few samples of this study predate the infection). The sample titles of this study are shuffled in the database, so cell type and time point are left out; the donor was told from shared clones.

This clonotype was picked up a small number of times. The chain uses TRBV7-9 and TRBJ2-5, with D possibly matching TRBD1 (5 bases). The V end lost 1 base, the J end lost 1 base, and 13 bases lay between the germline ends. Germline CDR1 SEHNR, CDR2 FQNEAQ (reference sequence). This CDR3 contains 16 residues. The DNA for the CDR3 is TGTGCCAGCAGCTTAGGCGCAGGGCGGTTCCAAGAGACCCAGTACTTC. Translation: CASSLGAGRFQETQYF.

V usage is TRBV6-6 and J usage is TRBJ1-2; D is ambiguous. There are 16 residues in the CDR3. Germline V gene sequence: CDR1 MNHNY, CDR2 SVGAGI (reference sequence). Trimming removed 4 bases at V and 4 bases at J, with 19 bases between. This CDR3 reads CASSSAGGLESYGYTF. For the CDR3, the DNA is TGTGCCAGCAGTTCCGCCGGAGGCCTTGAGAGCTATGGCTACACCTTC.

CDR3 DNA: TGTGCCAGCAGCCAAAGCTTTTCGGAGACCCAGTACTTC. This codes for CASSQSFSETQYF. V usage is TRBV7-2 and J usage is TRBJ2-5; no definite D call. V shed 5 bases and J shed 5 bases, with 12 bases lying between them. Germline V gene lookup returns CDR1 SGHTA and CDR2 FQGNSA. The CDR3 consists of 13 residues. Based on the CDR3 plus reference TRBV7-2 and TRBJ2-5, the full variable domain is GAGVSQSPSNKVTEKGKDVELRCDPISGHTALYWYRQSLGQGLEFLIYFQGNSAPDKSGLPSDRFSAERTGGSVSTLTIQRTQQEDSAVYLCASSQSFSETQYFGPGTRLLVL.

The chain recombines TRBV4-2 with TRBJ2-5, with D perhaps TRBD1 (5 bases). V was shortened by 0 bases and J by 1 base, with 21 bases between the two germline ends. This CDR3 has 19 residues. CDR1 LGHNA and CDR2 YNFKEQ come from the germline V gene. The CDR3 DNA sequence: TGTGCCAGCAGCCAAGATCCAACCCTGCTGGGTCAGGGCCAAGAGACCCAGTACTTC. Protein: CASSQDPTLLGQGQETQYF.

V usage is TRBV15 and J usage is TRBJ2-3; no definite D call. This CDR3 is built from 14 residues. Trimming removed 0 bases from V and 10 bases from J, with 14 bases in between. Per germline, CDR1 LNHNV and CDR2 YYDKDF (reference sequence). CDR3 residues: CATSRDRRKVSQYF. In nucleotides, the CDR3 is TGTGCCACCAGCAGAGATCGTAGAAAAGTATCGCAGTATTTT. The entire variable domain, with the rest obtained from reference TRBV15 and TRBJ2-3, is as follows: DAMVIQNPRYQVTQFGKPVTLSCSQTLNHNVMYWYQQKSSQAPKLLFHYYDKDFNNEADTPDNFQSRRPNTSFCFLDIRSPGLGDTAMYLCATSRDRRKVSQYFGPGTRLTVL.

This clonotype showed up many times. The junction shows a germline mismatch at one end, possibly a read error. The J gene is TRBJ2-2, the V gene TRBV5-4, with 7 bases identical to TRBD2. The V gene's germline CDR1 is SGHNT and CDR2 YYREEE (reference sequence). The CDR3 loop spans 15 amino acids. The CDR3 DNA sequence: TGTGCCAGCAGGTTGGGAGGGGCTGACACCGGGGAGCTGTTTTTT. Its translation: CASRLGGADTGELFF.

There are a few counts of this clonotype. The chain recombines TRBV7-2 with TRBJ1-5; D perhaps matches TRBD1 (5 bases). Germline V gene data show CDR1 as SGHTA and CDR2 as FQGNSA. This CDR3 region has 14 residues. The germline V and J ends were trimmed by 1 base and 6 bases, with 10 bases remaining between them. Written as DNA, the CDR3 is TGTGCCAGCAGCTTAGAGGTGGGGACTCAGCCCCAGCATTTT. It specifies CASSLEVGTQPQHF.

In its sample, this clonotype was seen a few times. The CDR3 spells CASSQDRQAVYEQYF. The CDR3 DNA reads as TGCGCCAGCAGCCAAGATAGGCAGGCCGTCTACGAGCAGTACTTC. The chain joins TRBV4-3 to TRBJ2-7; no firm D call. The germline V gene has CDR1 LGHNA and CDR2 YSLEER. The V end was cut by 0 bases, the J end by 3 bases, with 12 bases between. The CDR3 has 15 amino acids.

In this sample, this clonotype turned up a few times. The chain recombines TRBV28 with TRBJ1-4; D might be TRBD1 (5 bases). Germline V gene data show CDR1 as MDHEN and CDR2 as SYDVKM. CDR3 size: 15 residues. Trimming left V 0 bases short and J 6 bases short, with 11 bases between. The CDR3 is CASSLWEDTDEKLFF. The CDR3, as DNA: TGTGCCAGCAGTTTATGGGAGGACACGGATGAAAAACTGTTTTTT.

This clonotype turned up a few times. The rearrangement links TRBV28 to TRBJ2-3; a possible D gene is TRBD2 (5 bases). Trimming took off 5 bases at V and 6 bases at J, with 21 bases between the two ends. This CDR3 spans 16 amino acids. Per the germline V gene, CDR1 is MDHEN and CDR2 is SYDVKM. The CDR3 protein is CASSLYPGRVYDTQYF. DNA for the CDR3: TGTGCCAGCAGTCTCTACCCGGGAAGGGTTTACGATACGCAGTATTTT.

This clonotype was counted ten times or more. The chain carries TRBV5-1 and TRBJ2-7; no clear D. Germline V gene data show CDR1 as SGHRS and CDR2 as YFSETQ. V was cut by 1 base and J by 6 bases, with 11 bases left in between. The CDR3 covers 13 residues. CDR3: CASSLLSATEQYV. The CDR3, as DNA: TGCGCCAGCAGCTTGCTAAGTGCTACCGAGCAGTACGTC.

This clonotype showed up just a few times. The chain carries TRBV12-3 or TRBV12-4 and TRBJ2-6, with 9 bases lining up with TRBD1. The length of the CDR3 is 15 residues. The V and J ends lost 6 bases and 1 base, in that order; junction bases with no gene match: 1. CDR3 protein: CASRGQGSGANVLTF. The CDR3 coding sequence is TGTGCCAGCAGGGGACAGGGATCTGGGGCCAACGTCCTGACTTTC.